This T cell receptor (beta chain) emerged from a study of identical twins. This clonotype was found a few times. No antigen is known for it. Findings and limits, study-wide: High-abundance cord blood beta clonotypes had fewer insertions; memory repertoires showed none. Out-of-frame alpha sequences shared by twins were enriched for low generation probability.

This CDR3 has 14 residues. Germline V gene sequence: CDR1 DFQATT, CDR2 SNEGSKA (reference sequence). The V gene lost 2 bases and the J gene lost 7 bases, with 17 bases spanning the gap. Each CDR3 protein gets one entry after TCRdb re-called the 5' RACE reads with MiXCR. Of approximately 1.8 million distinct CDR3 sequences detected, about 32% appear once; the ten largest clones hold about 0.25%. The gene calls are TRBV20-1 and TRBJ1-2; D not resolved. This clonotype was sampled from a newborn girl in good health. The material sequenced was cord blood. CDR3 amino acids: CSARWLWEVFGYTF. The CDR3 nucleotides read TGCAGTGCTAGATGGTTGTGGGAGGTTTTTGGCTACACCTTC.